This entry lists 27 T cell receptor beta chains sequenced from one sample in a study of T cells in Graves' hyperthyroidism and ophthalmopathy. Using RNA transcripts as the source, TCR beta CDR3 regions were amplified. RT-PCR in the first round (using the HTBI primer set) targeted the TCR CDR3. TCRdb analysed the multiplex PCR reads with MiXCR anew, one entry per CDR3 protein. The sample lists around 530,000 distinct CDR3 sequences; more than 15% were seen once. The source material was blood. The receptors were gathered from a woman in her late teens or twenties with Graves' ophthalmopathy.

This chain joins TRBV6-9 and TRBJ1-5; 11 bases fit TRBD1. V trimming: 3 bases; J trimming: 4 bases; junction bases outside the gene matches: 5. This CDR3 region has 16 residues. Germline-derived CDR1 and CDR2 are MNHGY and SVAAGI. CDR3 nucleotide sequence: TGTGCCAGCAGTTACCCCGGGACAGGGGGTAATCAGCCCCAGCATTTT. Protein product: CASSYPGTGGNQPQHF.

In its sample, this clonotype was seen many times. The chain has TRBV15 and TRBJ1-4; TRBD1 is a possible D gene (6 bases). V was clipped by 1 base and J by 8 bases, with 14 bases between them. This CDR3 spans 15 amino acids. Germline CDR1 and CDR2: LNHNV and YYDKDF (reference sequence). The CDR3 protein is CATSRGGGAGEKLFF. The CDR3 DNA follows: TGTGCCACCAGCAGAGGAGGGGGGGCAGGAGAAAAACTGTTTTTT.

This clonotype was recorded a few times. The chain recombines TRBV12-3 or TRBV12-4 with TRBJ2-1; no definite D call. V was trimmed by 9 bases and J by 5 bases, leaving 8 bases between them. The CDR3 totals 11 residues. CDR3 protein: CASRVNNEQFF. The CDR3 DNA reads TGTGCCAGTAGGGTAAACAATGAGCAGTTCTTC.

The V gene is TRBV7-3, the J gene TRBJ1-2, with 8 bases aligning to TRBD1. The CDR3 loop spans 15 amino acids. The germline CDR1 and CDR2 sequences are SGHTA and FQGTGA. Trimming at V came to 1 base and at J to 8 bases, leaving 9 bases not matched to a gene. CDR3 loop: CASSLMIQGVRGYTF. Here the CDR3 DNA reads TGTGCCAGCAGCTTAATGATACAGGGGGTTCGAGGCTACACCTTC.

This clonotype showed up many times. Here the CDR3 reads CASSLVSGGNGYTF. As DNA, the CDR3 is TGTGCCAGCAGCTTAGTATCCGGGGGTAACGGCTACACCTTC. The chain combines TRBV7-2 with TRBJ1-2, with D perhaps matching TRBD1 (5 bases). CDR1 SGHTA and CDR2 FQGNSA come from the germline V gene. The CDR3 runs to 14 residues. V was trimmed by 1 base and J by 8 bases, leaving 14 bases between them.

This clonotype was recorded many times. This chain uses TRBV27 with TRBJ1-1; D is uncertain. The CDR3 has 13 amino acids. CDR1 and CDR2 (germline): MNHEY, SMNVEV (reference sequence). V was pared by 0 bases and J by 2 bases, with 4 bases between. CDR3 loop: CASSLSINTEAFF. The CDR3 region has the DNA TGTGCCAGCAGTTTATCAATTAACACTGAAGCTTTCTTT.

This clonotype has at least ten counts. J is TRBJ2-6 and V is TRBV7-2; unclear D gene. Trimming stripped 5 bases from V and 0 bases from J, with 8 bases between. Germline V gene lookup returns CDR1 SGHTA and CDR2 FQGNSA. This CDR3 is built from 15 residues. CDR3 nucleotide sequence: TGTGCCAGCAGCACTCCGCCCTCTGGGGCCAACGTCCTGACTTTC. Its translation is CASSTPPSGANVLTF. Combining the CDR3 with reference TRBV7-2 and TRBJ2-6 gives the whole variable domain GAGVSQSPSNKVTEKGKDVELRCDPISGHTALYWYRQSLGQGLEFLIYFQGNSAPDKSGLPSDRFSAERTGGSVSTLTIQRTQQEDSAVYLCASSTPPSGANVLTFGAGSRLTVL.

This clonotype was seen a handful of times. A read error may account for a junction end that differs from germline. The chain employs TRBV7-7 and TRBJ2-6; 7 bases match TRBD1. The CDR3 totals 15 residues. The germline V gene encodes CDR1 SSHAT and CDR2 FNYEAQ (reference sequence). CDR3 in DNA: TGTGCTAGCAGCCAAGGGGGCGGTGGGGCCAACGTCCTGACTTTC. Amino acids: CASSQGGGGANVLTF.

This clonotype was found many times. This chain uses TRBV7-9 with TRBJ1-1; D may be TRBD1 (5 bases). Germline loops: CDR1 SEHNR, CDR2 FQNEAQ (reference sequence). The CDR3 is 11 residues long. The V gene lost 5 bases and the J gene lost 10 bases, with 11 bases spanning the gap. The CDR3: CASSSRGPAFF. The CDR3 coding sequence is TGTGCCAGCAGCAGCCGGGGCCCAGCTTTCTTT.

V is TRBV6-1 and J is TRBJ1-2; D is possibly TRBD1 (6 bases). Germline CDR1 MNHNS, CDR2 SASEGT. The V gene lost 5 bases and the J gene lost 0 bases, with 16 bases spanning the gap. CDR3 length: 16 amino acids. Here the CDR3 reads CASSPQWGQANYGYTF. DNA for the CDR3: TGTGCCAGCAGTCCTCAGTGGGGGCAAGCTAACTATGGCTACACCTTC.

This clonotype occurred many times. The rearrangement joins TRBV2 to TRBJ1-5; maybe TRBD1 (5 bases). Trimming shortened V by 5 bases and J by 0 bases, and 11 bases separated the two germline ends. This CDR3 contains 15 residues. The germline V gene has CDR1 SNHLY and CDR2 FYNNEI. The CDR3 sequence: CASSQGRNSNQPQHF. In nucleotides, the CDR3 is TGTGCCAGCAGTCAGGGCAGAAATAGCAATCAGCCCCAGCATTTT.

At least ten counts were recorded for this clonotype. In DNA, the CDR3 is TGCGCCAGCAGACTCGACCCCAACACTGAAGCTTTCTTT. Its protein product is CASRLDPNTEAFF. The chain links TRBV5-1 to TRBJ1-1; D not resolved. Trimming left V 5 bases short and J 2 bases short, with 10 bases between. The CDR3 length is 13 residues. CDR1 SGHRS and CDR2 YFSETQ come from the germline V gene.

A few counts support this clonotype. The chain recombines TRBV29-1 with TRBJ1-6; possibly TRBD1 for D (5 bases). Germline values: CDR1 SQVTM, CDR2 ANQGSEA. V lost 5 bases and J lost 10, with 15 bases in between. The CDR3 spans 13 residues. The CDR3, as DNA: TGCAGCGTTCGCCAGGGAGAAGGCTCACCCCTCCACTTT. It encodes CSVRQGEGSPLHF.

This chain uses TRBV6-1 with TRBJ1-3; D may be TRBD1 (6 bases). The V gene lost 8 bases and the J gene lost 4 bases, with 15 bases spanning the gap. CDR1 is MNHNS, CDR2 SASEGT, per germline. This CDR3 contains 14 residues. The CDR3 sequence is CASGGAVPGNTIYF. CDR3 in DNA: TGTGCCAGCGGGGGCGCGGTACCCGGAAACACCATATATTTT.

This clonotype has a count of ten or more. This chain links TRBV2 with TRBJ2-7; 7 bases align to TRBD1. The V gene's germline CDR1 is SNHLY and CDR2 FYNNEI. The CDR3 sequence is 14 residues long. V dropped 7 bases and J dropped 3; count of bases not matched to a gene: 9. The CDR3 here is CASNLPDRDYEQYF. The CDR3 DNA follows: TGTGCCAGCAATTTGCCCGACAGGGACTACGAGCAGTACTTC.

About this clonotype itself: One end of the junction varies from germline; a read error may be responsible. This chain uses TRBV4-1 with TRBJ2-5; TRBD2 aligns across 8 bases. Germline CDR1 and CDR2: MGHRA and YSYEKL. The CDR3 length is 15 residues. The CDR3 protein is CASSQSRGGGETQYF. DNA of the CDR3: TGTGCCAGCAGCCAGAGCCGGGGCGGGGGGGAGACCCAGTACTTC.

This clonotype was counted a few times. The rearrangement joins TRBV5-1 to TRBJ2-7, with 13 bases identical to TRBD2. This CDR3 contains 16 residues. The germline V gene has CDR1 SGHRS and CDR2 YFSETQ. J gave up 6 bases and V 0 bases, and 6 bases lay outside the gene matches. The chain's CDR3 is CASSLAVGLAGSEQYF. CDR3 DNA: TGCGCCAGCAGCTTGGCCGTGGGACTAGCGGGGAGCGAGCAGTACTTC. Together with reference TRBV5-1 and TRBJ2-7, the CDR3 gives the full variable domain: KAGVTQTPRYLIKTRGQQVTLSCSPISGHRSVSWYQQTPGQGLQFLFEYFSETQRNKGNFPGRFSGRQFSNSRSEMNVSTLELGDSALYLCASSLAVGLAGSEQYFGPGTRLTVT.

The chain links TRBV29-1 to TRBJ1-2, with TRBD1 matching 9 bases. The CDR3 is 17 residues long. Per germline, CDR1 SQVTM and CDR2 ANQGSEA. V lost 0 bases to trimming and J lost 8 bases; unmatched junction nucleotides: 16. CDR3 DNA sequence: TGCAGCGTTGAAGATCTCGTAGAGGGACAGGGAATCCGCGGCTACACCTTC. Its translation is CSVEDLVEGQGIRGYTF.

Ten or more counts support this clonotype. This chain joins TRBV10-3 and TRBJ2-7, with D possibly matching TRBD1 (6 bases). The ends were cut back, 3 bases at V and 3 bases at J, with 9 bases in the middle. The germline V gene encodes CDR1 ENHRY and CDR2 SYGVKD. This CDR3 is built from 13 residues. The CDR3 sequence: CAISDTGSYEQYF. For the CDR3, the DNA is TGTGCCATCAGTGATACAGGGAGCTACGAGCAGTACTTC.

The V call is TRBV27, the J call TRBJ1-1; a possible D gene is TRBD1 (5 bases). The CDR3 is made up of 12 amino acids. Germline CDR1 MNHEY, CDR2 SMNVEV (reference sequence). V lost 10 bases and J lost 0, with 9 bases in between. In nucleotides, the CDR3 is TGTGCCACCGGGGGACTGAACACTGAAGCTTTCTTT. Translated, it gives CATGGLNTEAFF.

This clonotype was detected only a few times. The chain joins TRBV29-1 to TRBJ2-7; 11 positions match TRBD2. The CDR3 has 16 amino acids. V trimming: 1 base; J trimming: 3 bases; junction bases outside the gene matches: 8. Per germline, CDR1 SQVTM and CDR2 ANQGSEA. The CDR3 region has the DNA TGCAGCGTTGAAGCCTTGGGACTAGCGGAGAACTACGAGCAGTACTTC. Translation gives CSVEALGLAENYEQYF.

This clonotype was observed many times. The rearrangement uses TRBV20-1 and TRBJ2-3; tentative D call: TRBD2 (5 bases). V lost 7 bases to trimming and J lost 0 bases, with 20 bases between them. CDR1 is DFQATT, CDR2 SNEGSKA, per germline (reference sequence). The CDR3 runs 16 residues. Here the CDR3 reads CSVLARLAGSTDTQYF. The CDR3 DNA sequence: TGCAGTGTCCTGGCCCGCCTGGCGGGCAGCACAGATACGCAGTATTTT.

This rearrangement joins TRBV4-1 to TRBJ2-2; D unresolved. The CDR3 loop spans 13 amino acids. Germline-derived CDR1 and CDR2 are MGHRA and YSYEKL. V was cut by 0 bases and J by 7 bases, with 6 bases left in between. The DNA of the CDR3 is TGCGCCAGCAGCCAAGATGCCCTCGGGGAGCTGTTTTTT. Translating gives CASSQDALGELFF.

In this sample, this clonotype turned up many times. The chain carries TRBV27 and TRBJ1-1, with a tentative D call TRBD1 (6 bases). The V end was cut by 5 bases, the J end by 1 base, with 11 bases between. Germline V CDR1 and CDR2: MNHEY, SMNVEV (reference sequence). This CDR3 is built from 14 residues. CDR3 amino acids: CASSPPDRNTEAFF. The CDR3 DNA is TGTGCCAGCAGTCCGCCGGACAGGAACACTGAAGCTTTCTTT.

The chain combines TRBV20-1 with TRBJ2-5; perhaps TRBD2 as D (7 bases). There are 14 residues in the CDR3. Germline CDR1 and CDR2: DFQATT and SNEGSKA (reference sequence). With 0 bases removed from V and 4 bases from J, the gap between germline ends came to 12 bases. CDR3 residues: CSARDRRGGETQYF. The CDR3 DNA sequence: TGCAGTGCTAGAGATCGGAGGGGGGGAGAGACCCAGTACTTC.

The chain joins TRBV5-1 to TRBJ1-1, with D perhaps TRBD1 (6 bases). This CDR3 has 15 residues. Germline CDR1 and CDR2: SGHRS and YFSETQ. V lost 3 bases and J 6 bases, leaving 18 bases between the germline ends. The CDR3 loop reads CASSSQQGGYAEAFF. For the CDR3, the DNA is TGCGCCAGCAGCTCACAACAGGGTGGGTACGCTGAAGCTTTCTTT.

This clonotype was seen repeatedly, ten times or more. The genes are TRBV28 and TRBJ2-5; possibly TRBD1 or TRBD2 for D (5 bases each). CDR3 length: 14 amino acids. Germline CDR1 is MDHEN and CDR2 is SYDVKM. Trimming shortened V by 7 bases and J by 4 bases, and 16 bases separated the two germline ends. DNA of the CDR3: TGTGCCAGCACCACCTTGAGGGGTCGAGAGACCCAGTACTTC. Its protein is CASTTLRGRETQYF.